The 24 T cell receptor beta chains below all came from one sample that was sequenced in a study of cytomegalovirus exposure and HLA in healthy donors. The PCR used 60 Vbeta and 13 Jbeta primers. Only in-frame clones appear in the TCRdb table, and some are missing; sequencing was by immunoSEQ multiplex PCR. The sample holds some 140,000 clones, about 80% seen once. Sequencing used PBMCs. These receptors were obtained from a woman in her thirties or forties in good health and CMV-seronegative.

This chain links TRBV11-3 with TRBJ2-7, with D maybe TRBD1 (6 bases). Germline V CDR1 and CDR2: SGHNT, YENEEA. Between the trimmed V and J ends, which lost 3 bases and 0 bases, there was a span of 12 bases. CDR3 size: 15 residues. CDR3 in amino acids: CASSFSDRSSYEQYF. CDR3 nucleotide sequence: TGTGCCAGCAGCTTTAGCGACAGGAGCTCCTACGAGCAGTACTTC.

The chain is built from TRBV21-1 and TRBJ2-4; TRBD1, as called in the table, went unchecked against the DNA. TRBV21-1 is noted as a pseudogene. The length of the CDR3 is 16 residues. CDR3 nucleotide sequence: TGTGCCAGCAGCATTCTTACACGTAACGCCAAAAACATTCAGTACTTC. Protein sequence: CASSILTRNAKNIQYF.

This chain joins TRBV6-5 and TRBJ1-1, with D tentatively TRBD1 (5 bases). The CDR3 consists of 13 residues. Germline assignment: CDR1 MNHEY and CDR2 SVGAGI. Trimming pared 2 bases from V and 1 base from J, leaving 5 bases between. The CDR3: CASSYQGNTEAFF. The CDR3 region has the DNA TGTGCCAGCAGTTACCAGGGGAACACTGAAGCTTTCTTT.

This rearrangement joins TRBV2 to TRBJ1-2; 8 nucleotides line up with TRBD1. CDR1 SNHLY and CDR2 FYNNEI come from the germline V gene. The J segment lost 5 bases and the V segment lost 6 bases, leaving 8 bases of the junction unmatched. The CDR3 length is 14 residues. CDR3 sequence reads: CASSRGQGLYGYTF. CDR3 bases: TGTGCCAGCAGCCGTGGACAGGGCCTTTATGGCTACACCTTC.

The CDR3 coding sequence is TGTGCCAGCAGCTTAAGGACAGGGGGGTCCCCCACAGATACGCAGTATTTT. Translated: CASSLRTGGSPTDTQYF. This sequence joins TRBV11-3 and TRBJ2-3, with TRBD1 identical over 10 bases. There are 17 residues in the CDR3. Germline CDR1 reads SGHNT; CDR2 reads YENEEA. The ends lost 2 bases at V and 2 bases at J; junction bases unmatched: 7. The entire variable domain, with the rest obtained from reference TRBV11-3 and TRBJ2-3, is as follows: EAGVVQSPRYKIIEKKQPVAFWCNPISGHNTLYWYLQNLGQGPELLIRYENEEAVDDSQLPKDRFSAERLKGVDSTLKIQPAELGDSAVYLCASSLRTGGSPTDTQYFGPGTRLTVL.

The chain is built from TRBV10-3 and TRBJ2-7, with D hard to call. The CDR3 length is 13 residues. CDR1 is ENHRY, CDR2 SYGVKD, per germline. V was trimmed by 6 bases and J by 1 base, leaving 10 bases between them. The CDR3 loop reads CAIRGLSSYEQYF. The CDR3 DNA sequence: TGTGCCATCAGGGGCTTGTCTTCCTACGAGCAGTACTTC.

The V and J genes are TRBV2 and TRBJ1-1; D perhaps matches TRBD1 (6 bases). Germline V gives CDR1 SNHLY, CDR2 FYNNEI. Deletions cut 7 bases from V and 4 bases from J, with 16 bases between. The CDR3 extends over 14 amino acids. This CDR3 reads CASNEQGLVTEAFF. The CDR3 bases are TGTGCCAGCAACGAACAGGGTTTAGTCACTGAAGCTTTCTTT.

CDR3: CASSKSPGDTQYF. For the CDR3, the DNA is TGTGCCAGCAGCAAATCCCCCGGGGATACGCAGTATTTT. The chain uses TRBV7-2 and TRBJ2-3; D not resolved. The V and J ends lost 5 bases and 6 bases respectively, with 12 bases between them. This CDR3 is built from 13 residues. CDR1 and CDR2 (germline): SGHTA, FQGNSA.

The chain uses TRBV28 and TRBJ2-3; TRBD2 agrees at 8 bases. V was pared by 10 bases and J by 5 bases, with 11 bases of the junction left unmatched. This CDR3 contains 14 residues. Germline V gene sequence: CDR1 MDHEN, CDR2 SYDVKM. The DNA of the CDR3 is TGTGCCACGGATGGCGGGGGGCAGGAAGATACGCAGTATTTT. It specifies CATDGGGQEDTQYF.

The chain carries TRBV9 and TRBJ1-2; 7 bases fit TRBD1. This CDR3 comprises 13 residues. Germline CDR1 reads SGDLS; CDR2 reads YYNGEE. Trimming cost V 0 bases and J 8 bases; bases outside gene matches: 4. The CDR3 sequence is CASSVVRGSGYTF. CDR3 nucleotide sequence: TGTGCCAGCAGCGTAGTCAGGGGGAGCGGCTACACCTTC.

V gene TRBV5-1 combines with J gene TRBJ2-6; the D gene is possibly TRBD1 (5 bases). V was cut by 4 bases and J by 0 bases, with 5 bases left in between. This CDR3 spans 14 amino acids. Germline assignment: CDR1 SGHRS and CDR2 YFSETQ. CDR3 bases: TGCGCCAGCAGCCAGGGCTCTGGGGCCAACGTCCTGACTTTC. Encoded protein: CASSQGSGANVLTF.

The chain combines TRBV4-1 with TRBJ2-7; D uncertain. CDR3 length equals 13 residues. Between the trimmed V and J ends, which lost 4 bases and 3 bases, there was a span of 10 bases. Germline CDR1 and CDR2: MGHRA and YSYEKL. CDR3 amino acids: CASSLRRSYEQYF. The CDR3 DNA follows: TGCGCCAGCAGCCTCCGACGGAGCTACGAGCAGTACTTC.

This chain uses TRBV4-1 with TRBJ1-2, with TRBD1 as a possible D gene (6 bases). The germline gives CDR1 MGHRA, CDR2 YSYEKL. V dropped 1 base and J dropped 4 bases, with 13 bases sitting between them. This CDR3 region has 15 residues. The CDR3 reads CASSQVLGQPYGYTF. CDR3 DNA sequence: TGCGCCAGCAGCCAAGTTCTCGGACAGCCCTATGGCTACACCTTC.

This clone was found once. The chain joins TRBV5-1 to TRBJ1-1; TRBD1 might be the D (5 bases). CDR3 length: 14 residues. V was trimmed by 3 bases and J by 0 bases, leaving 9 bases between them. Germline assignment: CDR1 SGHRS and CDR2 YFSETQ. The CDR3 DNA follows: TGCGCCAGCAGCTCCAGGGCCGTGAACACTGAAGCTTTCTTT. Amino acids: CASSSRAVNTEAFF.

The J gene is TRBJ1-1, the V gene TRBV5-4, with TRBD1 identical over 8 bases. Unmatched junction bases numbered 15, after V lost 3 bases and J lost 5 bases. In germline, CDR1 is SGHNT, CDR2 YYREEE (reference sequence). The CDR3 extends over 17 amino acids. This chain's CDR3 is CASSSGFRTGRGTEAFF. CDR3 bases: TGTGCCAGCAGCTCCGGTTTTCGGACAGGGAGGGGGACTGAAGCTTTCTTT.

This clone was seen a handful of times. The J gene is TRBJ2-7, the V gene TRBV6-6; 7 bases line up with TRBD2. Trimming at V came to 5 bases and at J to 3 bases, leaving 4 bases not matched to a gene. This CDR3 has 13 amino acids. Germline lookup yields CDR1 MNHNY and CDR2 SVGAGI (reference sequence). The CDR3 nucleotides read TGTGCCAGCAGTCGGGGGGATTACTACGAGCAGTACTTC. It specifies CASSRGDYYEQYF.

This sequence joins TRBV28 and TRBJ1-3; D possibly corresponds to TRBD1 (5 bases). V was shortened by 3 bases and J by 2 bases, with 8 bases between the two germline ends. This CDR3 spans 14 amino acids. In germline, CDR1 is MDHEN, CDR2 SYDVKM. CDR3 sequence reads: CASSFGGTGNTIYF. The CDR3 nucleotides read TGTGCCAGCAGTTTTGGGGGGACTGGAAACACCATATATTTT.

V is TRBV6-4 and J is TRBJ1-1; 9 bases map to TRBD1. Germline V gene sequence: CDR1 MRHNA, CDR2 SNTAGT. V shed 5 bases and J 3 bases; nucleotides not matched to a gene: 1. The CDR3 has 13 amino acids. In DNA form, the CDR3 reads TGTGCCAGCAGTCGGGACAGGGACACTGAAGCTTTCTTT. Protein product: CASSRDRDTEAFF.

This clone was observed once. This sequence joins TRBV9 and TRBJ2-7; the match to TRBD2 covers 7 bases. Germline V gives CDR1 SGDLS, CDR2 YYNGEE. J lost 6 bases, V lost 0 bases, and 6 bases had no gene match. This CDR3 has 14 residues. CDR3 in DNA: TGTGCCAGCAGCGTAGAGAACGGGGGGACCGAGCAGTACTTC. Protein product: CASSVENGGTEQYF.

The chain recombines TRBV28 with TRBJ1-2, with 9 bases identical to TRBD1. V trimming: 10 bases; J trimming: 2 bases; junction bases outside the gene matches: 8. There are 14 residues in the CDR3. Germline CDR1 reads MDHEN; CDR2 reads SYDVKM. CDR3 region: CATPRTGDNYGYTF. CDR3 DNA: TGTGCCACCCCGAGGACAGGGGACAACTATGGCTACACCTTC.

The chain carries TRBV5-1 and TRBJ2-7; 11 bases line up with TRBD1. Trimming at V came to 4 bases and at J to 6 bases, leaving 6 bases not matched to a gene. Per germline, CDR1 SGHRS and CDR2 YFSETQ. The CDR3 totals 14 residues. DNA of the CDR3: TGCGCCAGCAGCCGGGACAGGGGGACGAGCGAGCAGTACTTC. Amino acids: CASSRDRGTSEQYF.

This chain joins TRBV5-1 and TRBJ2-7; maybe TRBD1 (6 bases). From germline, CDR1 is SGHRS and CDR2 YFSETQ. The CDR3 contains 14 residues. V shed 3 bases and J shed 2 bases, with 12 bases lying between them. In DNA form, the CDR3 reads TGCGCCAGCAGCTCCCAGGGGTTGGCCTACGAGCAGTACTTC. Residues: CASSSQGLAYEQYF.

This chain joins TRBV30 and TRBJ1-1, with 7 bases lining up with TRBD1. The CDR3 has 15 amino acids. With V trimmed by 6 bases and J by 1 base, 11 bases remained unmatched. Germline loops: CDR1 GTSNPN, CDR2 SVGIG (reference sequence). The CDR3 here is CACKQGRLRNTEAFF. The CDR3 bases are TGTGCCTGCAAACAGGGGCGACTTCGGAACACTGAAGCTTTCTTT.

V gene TRBV9 combines with J gene TRBJ1-2; D is unresolved. The CDR3 is made up of 15 amino acids. The V gene lost 3 bases and the J gene lost 6 bases, with 18 bases spanning the gap. CDR1 is SGDLS, CDR2 YYNGEE, per germline. This CDR3 is CASSGLGRVGNGYTF. The CDR3 region has the DNA TGTGCCAGCAGCGGCCTTGGGAGGGTGGGAAATGGCTACACCTTC.